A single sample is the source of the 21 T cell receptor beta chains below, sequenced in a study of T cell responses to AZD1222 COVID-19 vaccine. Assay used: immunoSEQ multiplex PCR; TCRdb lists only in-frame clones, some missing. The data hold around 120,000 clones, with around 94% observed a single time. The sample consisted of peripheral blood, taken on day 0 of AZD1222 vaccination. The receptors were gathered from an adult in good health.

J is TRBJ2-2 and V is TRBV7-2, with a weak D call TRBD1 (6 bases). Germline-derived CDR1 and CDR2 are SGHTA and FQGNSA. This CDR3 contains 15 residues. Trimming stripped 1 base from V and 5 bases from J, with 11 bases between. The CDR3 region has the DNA TGTGCCAGCAGCTTAGAAGGGGGACGGACCGGGGAGCTGTTTTTT. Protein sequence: CASSLEGGRTGELFF.

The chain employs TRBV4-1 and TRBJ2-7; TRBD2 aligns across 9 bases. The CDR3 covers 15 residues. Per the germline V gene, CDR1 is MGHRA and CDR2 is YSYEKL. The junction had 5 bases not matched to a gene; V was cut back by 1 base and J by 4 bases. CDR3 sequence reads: CASSQVAGGHYEQYF. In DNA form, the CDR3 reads TGCGCCAGCAGCCAAGTTGCGGGGGGGCATTACGAGCAGTACTTC.

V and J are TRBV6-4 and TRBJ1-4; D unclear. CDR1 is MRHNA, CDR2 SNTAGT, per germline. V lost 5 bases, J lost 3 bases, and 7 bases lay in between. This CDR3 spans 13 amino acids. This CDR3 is CASSQTANEKLFF. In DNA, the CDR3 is TGTGCCAGCAGTCAGACGGCTAATGAAAAACTGTTTTTT.

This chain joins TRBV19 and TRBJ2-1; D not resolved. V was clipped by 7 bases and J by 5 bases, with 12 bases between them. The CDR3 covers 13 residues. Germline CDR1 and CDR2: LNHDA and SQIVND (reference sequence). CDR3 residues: CASTLGPNNEQFF. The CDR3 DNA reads TGTGCCAGTACACTTGGCCCTAACAATGAGCAGTTCTTC.

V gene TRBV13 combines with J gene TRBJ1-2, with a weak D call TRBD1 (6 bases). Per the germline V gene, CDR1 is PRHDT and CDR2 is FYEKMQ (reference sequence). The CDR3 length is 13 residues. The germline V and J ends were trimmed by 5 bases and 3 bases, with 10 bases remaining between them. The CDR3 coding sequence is TGTGCCAGCAGCCTTGGGGGCGACTATGGCTACACCTTC. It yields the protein CASSLGGDYGYTF.

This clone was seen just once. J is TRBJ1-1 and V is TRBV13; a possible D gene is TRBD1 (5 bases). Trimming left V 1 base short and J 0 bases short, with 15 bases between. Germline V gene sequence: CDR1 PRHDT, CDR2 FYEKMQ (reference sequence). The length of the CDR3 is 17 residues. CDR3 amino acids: CASSLEKQGSMNTEAFF. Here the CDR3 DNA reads TGTGCCAGCAGCTTAGAGAAGCAGGGATCCATGAACACTGAAGCTTTCTTT.

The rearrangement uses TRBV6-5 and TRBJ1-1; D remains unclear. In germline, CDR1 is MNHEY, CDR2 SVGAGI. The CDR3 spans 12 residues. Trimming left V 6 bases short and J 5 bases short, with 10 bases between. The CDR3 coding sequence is TGTGCCAGCAGAGGACTCGAGACTGAAGCTTTCTTT. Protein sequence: CASRGLETEAFF.

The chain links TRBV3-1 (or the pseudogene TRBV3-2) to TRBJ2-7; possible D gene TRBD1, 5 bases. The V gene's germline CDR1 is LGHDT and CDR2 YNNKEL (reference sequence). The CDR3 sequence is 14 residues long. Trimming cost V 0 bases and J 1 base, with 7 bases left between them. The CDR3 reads CASSQDRQSYEQYF. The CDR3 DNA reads TGTGCCAGCAGCCAAGACCGACAGTCCTACGAGCAGTACTTC.

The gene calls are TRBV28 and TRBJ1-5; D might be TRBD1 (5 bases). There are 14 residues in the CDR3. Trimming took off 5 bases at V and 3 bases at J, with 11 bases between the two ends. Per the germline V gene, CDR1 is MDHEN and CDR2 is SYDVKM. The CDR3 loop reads CASSQGLDNQPQHF. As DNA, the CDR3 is TGTGCCAGCAGTCAGGGATTAGACAATCAGCCCCAGCATTTT.

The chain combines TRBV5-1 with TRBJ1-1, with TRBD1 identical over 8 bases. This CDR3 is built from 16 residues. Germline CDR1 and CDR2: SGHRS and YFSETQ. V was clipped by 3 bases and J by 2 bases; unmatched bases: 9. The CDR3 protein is CASSWKGQGLNTEAFF. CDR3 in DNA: TGCGCCAGCAGCTGGAAAGGACAGGGACTTAACACTGAAGCTTTCTTT.

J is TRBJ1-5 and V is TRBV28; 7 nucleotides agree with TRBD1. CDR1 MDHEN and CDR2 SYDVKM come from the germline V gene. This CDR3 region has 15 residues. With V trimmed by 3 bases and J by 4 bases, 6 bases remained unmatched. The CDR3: CASSFRDRDNQPQHF. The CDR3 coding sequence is TGTGCCAGCAGTTTCCGAGACAGGGATAATCAGCCCCAGCATTTT.

The CDR3 coding sequence is TGTGCCATCAGTCCGACCTTGAACACTGAAGCTTTCTTT. Translating it yields CAISPTLNTEAFF. The V and J genes are TRBV10-3 and TRBJ1-1; D is undetermined. The CDR3 loop spans 13 amino acids. From germline, CDR1 is ENHRY and CDR2 SYGVKD. V was pared by 5 bases and J by 0 bases, with 7 bases between.

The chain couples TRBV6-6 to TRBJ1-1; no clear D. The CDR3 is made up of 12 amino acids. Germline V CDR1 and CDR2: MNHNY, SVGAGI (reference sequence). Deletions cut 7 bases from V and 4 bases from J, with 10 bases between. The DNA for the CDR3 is TGTGCCAGCACTTTCGGGTCCACTGAAGCTTTCTTT. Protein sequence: CASTFGSTEAFF.

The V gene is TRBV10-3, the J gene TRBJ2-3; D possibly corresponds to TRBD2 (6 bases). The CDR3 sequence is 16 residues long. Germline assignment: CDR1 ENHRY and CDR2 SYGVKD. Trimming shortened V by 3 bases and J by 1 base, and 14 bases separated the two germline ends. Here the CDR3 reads CAISDSEGPGTDTQYF. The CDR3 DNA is TGTGCCATCAGTGATTCGGAGGGCCCAGGCACAGATACGCAGTATTTT.

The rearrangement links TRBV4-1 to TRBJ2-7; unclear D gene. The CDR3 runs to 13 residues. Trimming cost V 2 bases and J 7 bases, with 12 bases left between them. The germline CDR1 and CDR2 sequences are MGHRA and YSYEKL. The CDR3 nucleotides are TGCGCCAGCAGCCAATGCTGGGTTTGTGAGCAGTACTTC. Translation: CASSQCWVCEQYF.

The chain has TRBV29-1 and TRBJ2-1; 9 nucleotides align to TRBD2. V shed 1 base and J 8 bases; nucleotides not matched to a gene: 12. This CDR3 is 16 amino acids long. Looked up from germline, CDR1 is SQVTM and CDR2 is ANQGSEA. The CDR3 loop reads CSVEGWSSGIRDEQFF. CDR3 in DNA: TGCAGCGTTGAAGGCTGGTCTAGCGGGATTCGCGATGAGCAGTTCTTC.

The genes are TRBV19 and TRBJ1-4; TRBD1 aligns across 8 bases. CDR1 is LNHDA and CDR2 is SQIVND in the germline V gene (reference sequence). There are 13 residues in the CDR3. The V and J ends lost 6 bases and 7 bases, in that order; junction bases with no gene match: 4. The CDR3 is CASRGTGSEKLFF. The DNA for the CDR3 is TGTGCCAGTAGGGGGACAGGCTCTGAAAAACTGTTTTTT.

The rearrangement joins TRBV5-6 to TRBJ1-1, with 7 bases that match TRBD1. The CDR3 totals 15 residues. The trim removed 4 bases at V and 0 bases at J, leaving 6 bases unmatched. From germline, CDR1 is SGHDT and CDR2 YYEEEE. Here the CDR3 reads CASSRGGQLNTEAFF. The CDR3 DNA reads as TGTGCCAGCAGCCGCGGGGGACAGTTGAACACTGAAGCTTTCTTT.

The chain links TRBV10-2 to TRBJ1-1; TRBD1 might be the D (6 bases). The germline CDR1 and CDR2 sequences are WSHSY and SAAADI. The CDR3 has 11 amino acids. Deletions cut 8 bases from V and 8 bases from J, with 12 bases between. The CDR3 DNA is TGCGCCAGCGAAGGGGGACTCGAAGCTTTCTTT. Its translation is CASEGGLEAFF.

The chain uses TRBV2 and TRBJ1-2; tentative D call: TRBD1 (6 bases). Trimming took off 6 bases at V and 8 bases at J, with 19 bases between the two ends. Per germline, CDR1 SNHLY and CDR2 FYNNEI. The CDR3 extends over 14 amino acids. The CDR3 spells CASSNRVGVGGYTF. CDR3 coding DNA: TGTGCCAGCAGCAACAGGGTAGGCGTAGGCGGCTACACCTTC.

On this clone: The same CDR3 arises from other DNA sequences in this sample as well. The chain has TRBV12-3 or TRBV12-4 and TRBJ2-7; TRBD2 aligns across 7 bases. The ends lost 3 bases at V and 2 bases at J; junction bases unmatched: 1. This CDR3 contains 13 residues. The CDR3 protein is CASSLGGTYEQYF. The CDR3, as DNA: TGTGCCAGCAGTTTGGGAGGGACCTACGAGCAGTACTTC.